The source of this T cell receptor beta chain is a study of T cells in Graves' hyperthyroidism and ophthalmopathy. TCR beta CDR3 regions were amplified from RNA transcripts. The study used the HTBI primer set for a first-round RT-PCR of the TCR CDR3. TCRdb itself ran the multiplex PCR reads through MiXCR, one entry per CDR3 protein. The sample yields 560,000 or so distinct CDR3 sequences, 20% seen once. There are many counts of this clonotype. Fresh peripheral blood, approximately 10 ml, was the source of the PBMCs. The CDR3 covers 13 residues. Germline V gene lookup returns CDR1 KGHSH and CDR2 LQKENI. V gave up 8 bases and J gave up 3 bases, with 12 bases separating them.

Sequencing was done on a sample of blood. This clonotype originated in a man aged 35-49 years with Graves' ophthalmopathy. The chain employs TRBV18 and TRBJ2-3; a weak D match, TRBD2 (5 bases). CDR3 sequence (DNA): TGTGCCAGCCTTCCAACTAGAACAGATACGCAGTATTTT. Amino acids: CASLPTRTDTQYF.